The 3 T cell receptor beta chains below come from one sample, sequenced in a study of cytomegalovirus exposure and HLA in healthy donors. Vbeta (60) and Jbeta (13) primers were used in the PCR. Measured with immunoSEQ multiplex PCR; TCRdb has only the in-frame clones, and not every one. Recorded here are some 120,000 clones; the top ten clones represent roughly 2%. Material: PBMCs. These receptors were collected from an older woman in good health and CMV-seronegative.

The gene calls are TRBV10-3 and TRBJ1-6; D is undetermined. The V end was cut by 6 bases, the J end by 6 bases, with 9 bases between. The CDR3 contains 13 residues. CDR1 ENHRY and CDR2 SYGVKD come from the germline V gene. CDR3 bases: TGTGCCATCAGGGAGATCGGTAATTCACCCCTCCACTTT. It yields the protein CAIREIGNSPLHF.

CDR3 bases: TGTGCCAGCAGCCAAGCTAGGGACAGTAAACCAGAAAAACTGTTTTTT. Protein: CASSQARDSKPEKLFF. This chain uses TRBV7-6 with TRBJ1-4, with 7 bases fitting TRBD1. Germline V CDR1 and CDR2: SGHVS, FNYEAQ. The CDR3 contains 16 residues. The V and J ends lost 5 bases and 8 bases, in that order; junction bases with no gene match: 14.

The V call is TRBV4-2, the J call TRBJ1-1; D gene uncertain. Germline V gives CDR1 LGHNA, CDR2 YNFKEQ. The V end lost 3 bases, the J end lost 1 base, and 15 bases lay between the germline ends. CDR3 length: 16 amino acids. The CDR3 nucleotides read TGTGCCAGCAGCCACCTCACGGCGGCGGGGAACACTGAAGCTTTCTTT. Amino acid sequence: CASSHLTAAGNTEAFF.